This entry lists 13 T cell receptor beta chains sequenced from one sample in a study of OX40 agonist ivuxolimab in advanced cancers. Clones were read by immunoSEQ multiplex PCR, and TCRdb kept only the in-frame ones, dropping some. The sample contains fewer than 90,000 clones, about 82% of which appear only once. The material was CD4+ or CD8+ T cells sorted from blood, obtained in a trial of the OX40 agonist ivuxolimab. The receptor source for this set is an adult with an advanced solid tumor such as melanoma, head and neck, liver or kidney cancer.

CDR3 protein: CASRPGRINEKLFF. The CDR3 DNA reads as TGTGCCAGCAGACCGGGACGGATTAATGAAAAACTGTTTTTT. The chain couples TRBV6-5 to TRBJ1-4, with a possible D match to TRBD1 (5 bases). The germline V gene encodes CDR1 MNHEY and CDR2 SVGAGI. This CDR3 has 14 residues. Trimming took off 6 bases at V and 4 bases at J, with 12 bases between the two ends.

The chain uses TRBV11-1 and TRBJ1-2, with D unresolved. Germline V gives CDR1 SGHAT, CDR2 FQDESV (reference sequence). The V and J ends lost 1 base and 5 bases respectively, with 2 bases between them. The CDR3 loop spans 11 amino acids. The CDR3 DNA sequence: TGTGCCAGCAGCTTAGAATATGGCTACACCTTC. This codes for CASSLEYGYTF.

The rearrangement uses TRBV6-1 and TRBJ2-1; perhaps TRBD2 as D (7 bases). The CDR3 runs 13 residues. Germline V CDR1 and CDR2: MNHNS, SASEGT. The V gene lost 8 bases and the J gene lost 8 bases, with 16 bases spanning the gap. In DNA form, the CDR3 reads TGTGCCAGCCTCTGGCGGGGGCGGCATGAGCAGTTCTTC. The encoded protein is CASLWRGRHEQFF.

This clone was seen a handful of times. The CDR3 DNA reads TGTGCCAGTAGTATTCCGGGGAATGAGAAAGGCTACACCTTC. Translated, it gives CASSIPGNEKGYTF. The chain employs TRBV19 and TRBJ1-2, with D uncertain. The CDR3 is 14 amino acids. Germline loops: CDR1 LNHDA, CDR2 SQIVND (reference sequence). V lost 3 bases to trimming and J lost 8 bases, with 16 bases between them.

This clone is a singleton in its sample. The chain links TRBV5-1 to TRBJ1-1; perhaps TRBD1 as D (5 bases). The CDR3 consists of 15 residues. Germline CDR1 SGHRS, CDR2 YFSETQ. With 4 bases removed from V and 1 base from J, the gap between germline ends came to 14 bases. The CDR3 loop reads CASSTGQLTNTEAFF. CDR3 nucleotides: TGCGCCAGCAGCACCGGACAACTGACGAACACTGAAGCTTTCTTT.

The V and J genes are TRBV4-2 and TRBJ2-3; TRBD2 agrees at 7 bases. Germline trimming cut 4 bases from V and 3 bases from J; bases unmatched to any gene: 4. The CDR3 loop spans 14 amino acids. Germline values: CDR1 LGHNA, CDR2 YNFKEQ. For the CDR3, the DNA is TGTGCCAGCAGCCCGCGGGGGAAGACAGATACGCAGTATTTT. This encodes CASSPRGKTDTQYF.

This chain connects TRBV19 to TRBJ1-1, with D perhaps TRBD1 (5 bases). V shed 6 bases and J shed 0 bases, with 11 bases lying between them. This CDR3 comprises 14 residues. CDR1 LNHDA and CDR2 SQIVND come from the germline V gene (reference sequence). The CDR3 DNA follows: TGTGCCAGTAGGAAACAGGCTATGAACACTGAAGCTTTCTTT. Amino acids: CASRKQAMNTEAFF.

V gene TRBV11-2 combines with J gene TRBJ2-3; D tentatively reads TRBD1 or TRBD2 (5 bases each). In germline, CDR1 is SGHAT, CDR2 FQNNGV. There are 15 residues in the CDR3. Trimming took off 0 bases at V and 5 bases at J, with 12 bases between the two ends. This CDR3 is CASSLEGVGVDTQYF. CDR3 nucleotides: TGTGCCAGCAGCTTAGAGGGGGTCGGGGTAGATACGCAGTATTTT.

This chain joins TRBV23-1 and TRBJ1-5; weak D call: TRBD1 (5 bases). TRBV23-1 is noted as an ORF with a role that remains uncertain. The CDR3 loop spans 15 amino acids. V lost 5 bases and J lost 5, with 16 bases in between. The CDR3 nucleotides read TGCGCCAGCAGTTTACTGGGGGACGGATATCAGCCCCAGCATTTT. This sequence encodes CASSLLGDGYQPQHF.

This CDR3 reads CASSERDSARTQYF. DNA for the CDR3: TGTGCCAGCAGTGAACGGGACAGCGCGCGGACCCAGTACTTC. The rearrangement links TRBV6-5 to TRBJ2-5; 7 bases line up with TRBD1. Unmatched junction bases numbered 10, after V lost 5 bases and J lost 7 bases. CDR3 size: 14 residues. CDR1 is MNHEY and CDR2 is SVGAGI in the germline V gene.

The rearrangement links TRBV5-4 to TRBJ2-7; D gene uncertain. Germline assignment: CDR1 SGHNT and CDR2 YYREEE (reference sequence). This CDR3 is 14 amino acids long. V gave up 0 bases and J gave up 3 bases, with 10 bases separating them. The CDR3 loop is CASSLGVELYEQYF. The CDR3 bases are TGTGCCAGCAGCTTGGGGGTTGAACTCTACGAGCAGTACTTC.

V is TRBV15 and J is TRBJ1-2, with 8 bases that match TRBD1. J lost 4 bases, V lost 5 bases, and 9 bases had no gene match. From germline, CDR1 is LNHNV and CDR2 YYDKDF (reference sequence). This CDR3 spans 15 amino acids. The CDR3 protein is CATSDPGQGGYGYTF. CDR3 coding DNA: TGTGCCACCAGCGACCCAGGACAGGGAGGCTATGGCTACACCTTC.

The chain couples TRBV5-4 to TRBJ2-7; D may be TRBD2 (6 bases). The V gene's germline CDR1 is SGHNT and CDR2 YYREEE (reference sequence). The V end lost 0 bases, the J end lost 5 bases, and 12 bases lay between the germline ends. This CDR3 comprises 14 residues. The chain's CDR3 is CASSLVGGSHEQYF. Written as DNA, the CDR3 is TGTGCCAGCAGCTTGGTCGGGGGTAGCCACGAGCAGTACTTC. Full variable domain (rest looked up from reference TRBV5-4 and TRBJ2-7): ETGVTQSPTHLIKTRGQQVTLRCSSQSGHNTVSWYQQALGQGPQFIFQYYREEENGRGNFPPRFSGLQFPNYSSELNVNALELDDSALYLCASSLVGGSHEQYFGPGTRLTVT.